This T cell receptor (beta chain) was sequenced during a study of blood T cell repertoires in COVID-19. In the study overall: COVID-19 samples from acute and convalescent phases originated in the United States, Italy and Spain. The cDNA or gDNA used as material had been derived from T cells, B-cell-depleted T cells, or PBMCs.

In this sample, this clone turned up once. This CDR3 is 11 amino acids long. Trimming took 5 bases from V and 3 from J; bases not matched to a gene: 1. CDR1 and CDR2 (germline): SQVTM, ANQGSEA. As originally analysed: Estimates of nucleated cell counts were drawn from the amplification of reference gene primers. Sequenced by immunoSEQ multiplex PCR; TCRdb stores in-frame clones only, minus some. That table supplies the V and J calls and clone size; D and trimming were determined from the DNA. The sample holds over 130,000 clones, approximately 86% seen once. Input material: peripheral blood. This sequence joins TRBV29-1 and TRBJ2-7; 7 nucleotides agree with TRBD1. The clonotype was recovered from an older man with acute or convalescent COVID-19. CDR3 nucleotide sequence: TGCAGCGTTTCAGGGGGCTACGAGCAGTACTTC. Protein sequence: CSVSGGYEQYF.